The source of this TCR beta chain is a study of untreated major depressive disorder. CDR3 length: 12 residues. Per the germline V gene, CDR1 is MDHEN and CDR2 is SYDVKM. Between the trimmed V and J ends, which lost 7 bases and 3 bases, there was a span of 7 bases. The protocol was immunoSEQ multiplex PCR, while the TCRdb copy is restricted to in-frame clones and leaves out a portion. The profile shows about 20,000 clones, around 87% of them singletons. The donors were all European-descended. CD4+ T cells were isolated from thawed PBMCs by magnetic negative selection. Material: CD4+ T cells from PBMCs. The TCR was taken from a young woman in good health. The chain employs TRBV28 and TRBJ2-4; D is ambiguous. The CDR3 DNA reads TGTGCCAGCACCCTGGACAAAAACATTCAGTACTTC. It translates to CASTLDKNIQYF.